These 10 T cell receptor beta chains were sequenced from one sample in a study of blood T cell repertoires in COVID-19. The repertoire was sequenced with immunoSEQ multiplex PCR; TCRdb's copy has only in-frame clones and lacks some. The sample has some 93,000 clones; around 79% are singletons. The sequencing input was peripheral blood. Receptors were obtained from a human donor in a cohort sampled during active COVID-19.

The chain recombines TRBV30 with TRBJ1-1; the D is unclear. V was cut by 0 bases and J by 3 bases, with 11 bases left in between. Germline CDR1 and CDR2: GTSNPN and SVGIG (reference sequence). There are 14 residues in the CDR3. The CDR3 loop reads CAWSVGQRDTEAFF. The CDR3, as DNA: TGTGCCTGGAGTGTTGGTCAGCGTGACACTGAAGCTTTCTTT.

The rearrangement joins TRBV29-1 to TRBJ2-3; TRBD2 aligns across 9 bases. Germline V lookup: CDR1 SQVTM, CDR2 ANQGSEA. The ends lost 2 bases at V and 6 bases at J; junction bases unmatched: 6. This CDR3 region has 14 residues. DNA of the CDR3: TGCAGCGTTGAATCTGCGGGAGGGCCGGATACGCAGTATTTT. Its protein product is CSVESAGGPDTQYF.

The rearrangement links TRBV5-1 to TRBJ1-4, with D possibly matching TRBD1 (6 bases). The V end lost 4 bases, the J end lost 3 bases, and 10 bases lay between the germline ends. Germline CDR1 SGHRS, CDR2 YFSETQ. The CDR3 contains 14 residues. CDR3 sequence (DNA): TGCGCCAGCAGCCCGGACAGCGCTAATGAAAAACTGTTTTTT. This codes for CASSPDSANEKLFF.

This clone was counted a single time. The J gene is TRBJ1-4, the V gene TRBV19; 7 nucleotides align to TRBD1. Germline V lookup: CDR1 LNHDA, CDR2 SQIVND (reference sequence). This CDR3 is built from 16 residues. V shed 2 bases and J 7 bases; nucleotides not matched to a gene: 10. The CDR3 region is CASSIWFGTVIEKLFF. CDR3 DNA: TGTGCCAGTAGTATATGGTTTGGGACAGTCATTGAAAAACTGTTTTTT.

The V gene is TRBV4-3, the J gene TRBJ1-2; D is perhaps TRBD1 (6 bases). CDR3 size: 16 residues. V lost 1 base and J lost 4, with 16 bases in between. The germline V gene has CDR1 LGHNA and CDR2 YSLEER. The CDR3 DNA reads as TGCGCCAGCAGCCAAGCCGTCGGGACAAAGTTCTATGGCTACACCTTC. This gives the protein CASSQAVGTKFYGYTF.

The chain employs TRBV27 and TRBJ2-7; 8 nucleotides agree with TRBD1. CDR1 and CDR2 from the germline V gene are MNHEY and SMNVEV (reference sequence). Trimming took 1 base from V and 5 from J; bases not matched to a gene: 7. The CDR3 loop spans 15 amino acids. The chain's CDR3 is CASSLFPDRAHEQYF. The CDR3 DNA is TGTGCCAGCAGTTTATTTCCGGACAGGGCCCACGAGCAGTACTTC.

The V gene is TRBV24-1, the J gene TRBJ2-2; 11 bases fit TRBD1. The CDR3 is 16 residues long. V lost 3 bases and J lost 7; bases outside the gene matches: 6. Germline V gene data show CDR1 as KGHDR and CDR2 as SFDVKD. The CDR3 DNA follows: TGTGCCACCAGTGATCTTGGACAGGGGGCCGGCGGGGAGCTGTTTTTT. Its protein product is CATSDLGQGAGGELFF.

The rearrangement joins TRBV19 to TRBJ2-5; TRBD2 matches 15 bases. The CDR3 sequence is 16 residues long. Trimming at V came to 6 bases and at J to 5 bases, leaving 7 bases not matched to a gene. Germline V lookup: CDR1 LNHDA, CDR2 SQIVND (reference sequence). In DNA form, the CDR3 reads TGTGCCAGTAGCCTGGGACTAGCGGGAGGACCGGAGACCCAGTACTTC. Its translation is CASSLGLAGGPETQYF.

The chain couples TRBV9 to TRBJ1-1; tentative D call: TRBD1 (5 bases). This CDR3 spans 14 amino acids. The germline V gene encodes CDR1 SGDLS and CDR2 YYNGEE. Deletions cut 4 bases from V and 4 bases from J, with 14 bases between. CDR3 residues: CASSPSGGGTEAFF. CDR3 sequence (DNA): TGTGCCAGCAGCCCGTCGGGGGGGGGCACTGAAGCTTTCTTT.

This chain links TRBV24-1 with TRBJ2-5; 10 nucleotides align to TRBD1. CDR1 is KGHDR and CDR2 is SFDVKD in the germline V gene. The CDR3 is 16 amino acids. The junction had 7 bases not matched to a gene; V was cut back by 4 bases and J by 3 bases. The CDR3 region is CATSDQGQGVEETQYF. CDR3 coding DNA: TGTGCCACCAGTGACCAAGGACAGGGGGTGGAAGAGACCCAGTACTTC.